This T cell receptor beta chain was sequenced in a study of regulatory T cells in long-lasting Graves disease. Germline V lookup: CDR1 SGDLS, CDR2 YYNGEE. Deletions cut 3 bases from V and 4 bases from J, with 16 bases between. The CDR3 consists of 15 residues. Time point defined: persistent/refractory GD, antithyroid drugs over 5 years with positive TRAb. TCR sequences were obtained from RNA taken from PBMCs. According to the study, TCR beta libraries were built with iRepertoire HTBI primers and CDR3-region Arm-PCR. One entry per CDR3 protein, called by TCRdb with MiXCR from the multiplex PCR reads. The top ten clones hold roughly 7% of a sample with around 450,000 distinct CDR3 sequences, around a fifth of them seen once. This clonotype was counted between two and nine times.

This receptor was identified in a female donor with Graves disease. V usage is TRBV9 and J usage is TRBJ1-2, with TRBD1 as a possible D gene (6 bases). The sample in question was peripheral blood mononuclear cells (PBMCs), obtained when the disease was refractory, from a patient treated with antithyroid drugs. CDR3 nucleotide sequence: TGTGCCAGCAGCGGGGGGCCCCACATTAGCTATGGCTACACCTTC. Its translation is CASSGGPHISYGYTF.